This TCR beta chain derives from a study of cytomegalovirus exposure and HLA in healthy donors. General study results and limits: Later on, an analysis showed TCR association rates differing by HLA locus, with DRB1 the most and HLA-C the fewest. Researchers reported in a later analysis that a missense DCLRE1C variant was tied to TCR beta V- and J-gene trimming. From TCR beta sequences, most subjects' HLA-A and HLA-B alleles were reportedly predicted accurately.

This clone was found once. Its antigen remains unknown. The PCR had 60 Vbeta and 13 Jbeta primers. In the original analysis: Later analysis identified 88 million or so unique TCR beta chains, 9 million to 13 million shared. Method: immunoSEQ multiplex PCR; TCRdb's copy keeps in-frame clones and lacks some. V and J calls and clone size are those listed in that table; D and trimming were worked out from the DNA. The repertoire holds about 120,000 clones, with approximately 77% as singletons. The CDR3 runs to 15 residues. J was trimmed by 5 bases and V by 2 bases; bases with no gene match: 7. Germline CDR1 reads SGHRS; CDR2 reads YFSETQ.

The rearrangement uses TRBV5-1 and TRBJ2-5, with 9 bases that match TRBD1. Sequences were obtained from PBMCs. The sequence came from a man between 18 and 29 years old in good health and CMV-seronegative. CDR3: CASSFSGTGSETQYF. CDR3 nucleotides: TGCGCCAGCAGCTTCTCCGGGACAGGGAGCGAGACCCAGTACTTC.